This T cell receptor (beta chain) was documented in a study of cytomegalovirus exposure and HLA in healthy donors. Study results and caveats: The likely origin of a cluster of highly shared sequence variants was a sequencing artifact. Confirmation was obtained in vitro that a few CMV-associated chains are specific for CMV antigens. Upon later analysis, HLA-associated TCR beta chains proved more clonally expanded than other, equally common chains. In a later analysis, common viral pathogens appeared linked to several of the most significant clusters.

This clone was counted a single time. Its antigen is not identified. V lost 8 bases and J lost 1, with 15 bases in between. Looked up from germline, CDR1 is SEHNR and CDR2 is FQNEAQ (reference sequence). The CDR3 sequence is 15 residues long. Vbeta (60) and Jbeta (13) primers were used in the PCR. TCRdb's table, derived via immunoSEQ multiplex PCR, lists solely in-frame clones and lacks some. The sample has roughly 240,000 clones; approximately 85% are singletons. Sequencing input: PBMCs. This chain joins TRBV7-9 and TRBJ2-1, with a tentative D call TRBD2 (6 bases). The TCR comes from a girl aged 2-10 years in good health and CMV-seronegative. The CDR3 DNA reads TGTGCCAGCGGCGTGCGGGGCCTGTCCTACAATGAGCAGTTCTTC. Protein: CASGVRGLSYNEQFF.